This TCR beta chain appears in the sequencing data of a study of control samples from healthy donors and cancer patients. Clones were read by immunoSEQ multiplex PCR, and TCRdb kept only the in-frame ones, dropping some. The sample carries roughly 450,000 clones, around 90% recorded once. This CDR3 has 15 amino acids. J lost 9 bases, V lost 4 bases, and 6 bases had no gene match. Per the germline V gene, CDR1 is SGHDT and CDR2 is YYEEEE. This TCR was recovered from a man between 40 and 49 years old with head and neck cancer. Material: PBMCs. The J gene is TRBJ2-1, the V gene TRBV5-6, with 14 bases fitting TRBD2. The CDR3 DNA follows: TGTGCCAGCAGCGCGGGACTAGCGGGAGCTGTTGAGCAGTTCTTC. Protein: CASSAGLAGAVEQFF. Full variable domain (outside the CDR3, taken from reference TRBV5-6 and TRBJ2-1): DAGVTQSPTHLIKTRGQQVTLRCSPKSGHDTVSWYQQALGQGPQFIFQYYEEEERQRGNFPDRFSGHQFPNYSSELNVNALLLGDSALYLCASSAGLAGAVEQFFGPGTRLTVL.